The present T cell receptor beta chain was sequenced within a study of radiation and T cells in renal cell carcinoma. At the level of the study: Nephrectomy followed 15 Gy stereotactic body radiation by 4 weeks.

Measured with immunoSEQ multiplex PCR; TCRdb has only the in-frame clones, and not every one. The sample has tens of thousands of clones, 60% to 85% seen once. Deletions cut 0 bases from V and 2 bases from J, with 17 bases between. CDR3 size: 17 residues. CDR1 is SGDLS, CDR2 YYNGEE, per germline. The sample's time point: baseline pretreatment blood. Treatment indicated: 15 Gy SBRT to primary tumor, nephrectomy 4 weeks later. The source is a man in his 60s with renal cell carcinoma. This specimen consisted of blood, obtained from a patient whose treatment included radiotherapy and nephrectomy. This rearrangement joins TRBV9 to TRBJ2-5; D tentatively reads TRBD1 or TRBD2 (6 bases each). DNA for the CDR3: TGTGCCAGCAGCGTAGCCGTCGGGGGCAGGTCACAAGAGACCCAGTACTTC. This codes for CASSVAVGGRSQETQYF.